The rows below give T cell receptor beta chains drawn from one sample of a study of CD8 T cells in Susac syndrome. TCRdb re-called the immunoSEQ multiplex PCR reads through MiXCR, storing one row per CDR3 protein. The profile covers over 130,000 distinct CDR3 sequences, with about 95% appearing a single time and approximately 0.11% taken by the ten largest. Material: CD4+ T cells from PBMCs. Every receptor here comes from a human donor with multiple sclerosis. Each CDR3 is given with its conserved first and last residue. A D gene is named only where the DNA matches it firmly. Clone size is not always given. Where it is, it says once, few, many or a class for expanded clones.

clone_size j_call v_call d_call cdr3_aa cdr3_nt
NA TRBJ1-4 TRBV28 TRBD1 CASSPRTGWNEKLFF TGTGCCAGCAGTCCAAGGACAGGGTGGAATGAAAAACTGTTTTTT
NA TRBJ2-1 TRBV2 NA CASSRVLNEQFF TGTGCCAGCAGCCGTGTACTAAATGAGCAGTTCTTC
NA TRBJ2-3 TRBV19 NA CASSIDEGDTQYF TGTGCCAGTAGTATAGATGAAGGAGATACGCAGTATTTT
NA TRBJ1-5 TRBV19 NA CASTGFNQPQHF TGTGCCAGTACCGGATTCAATCAGCCCCAGCATTTT
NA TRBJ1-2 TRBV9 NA CASSVDKTGTKLTNYGYTF TGTGCCAGCAGCGTAGACAAGACGGGAACTAAGTTAACTAACTATGGCTACACCTTC
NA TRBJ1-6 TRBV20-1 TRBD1 CSARDPPGQGRSPLHF TGCAGTGCTAGAGATCCGCCAGGACAGGGCCGTTCACCCCTCCACTTT
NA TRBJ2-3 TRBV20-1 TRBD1 CSARDLKGARPDTQYF TGCAGTGCTAGAGATCTTAAGGGGGCTCGCCCAGATACGCAGTATTTT
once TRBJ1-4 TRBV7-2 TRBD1 CASSLGQINEKLFF TGTGCCAGCAGCTTGGGACAGATCAATGAAAAACTGTTTTTT
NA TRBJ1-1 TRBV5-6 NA CASSGLQGGEDTEAFF TGTGCCAGCAGCGGATTACAGGGCGGAGAGGACACTGAAGCTTTCTTT
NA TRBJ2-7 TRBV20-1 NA CSARDAVTYEQYF TGCAGTGCTAGAGATGCCGTGACCTACGAGCAGTACTTC
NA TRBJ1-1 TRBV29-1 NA CSVVGEALTEAFF TGCAGCGTTGTGGGGGAGGCACTTACTGAAGCTTTCTTT
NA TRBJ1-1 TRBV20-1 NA CSASRDPTEAFF TGCAGTGCTAGCAGGGATCCGACTGAAGCTTTCTTT
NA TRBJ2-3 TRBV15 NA CATSRDFTDTQYF TGTGCCACCAGCAGAGACTTCACAGATACGCAGTATTTT
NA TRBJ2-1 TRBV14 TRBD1 CASSLMGQGSGEQFF TGTGCCAGCAGCCTTATGGGACAGGGGAGTGGGGAGCAGTTCTTC
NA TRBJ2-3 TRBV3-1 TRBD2 CASSQERFGGSGTQYF TGTGCCAGCAGCCAAGAAAGGTTCGGCGGGAGCGGTACGCAGTATTTT
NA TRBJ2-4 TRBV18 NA CASSPPSRQDNIQYF TGTGCCAGCTCACCACCATCGCGACAGGATAACATTCAGTACTTC
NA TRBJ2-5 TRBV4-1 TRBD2 CASSLTSGRETQYF TGCGCCAGCAGCCTAACTAGCGGGAGGGAGACCCAGTACTTC
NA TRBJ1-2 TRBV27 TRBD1 CASSLGGGTPGGYTF TGTGCCAGCAGTTTAGGAGGGGGCACCCCCGGCGGCTACACCTTC
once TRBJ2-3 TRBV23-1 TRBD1 CASNRQGAMTDTQYF TGCGCCAGCAACCGACAGGGGGCGATGACAGATACGCAGTATTTT
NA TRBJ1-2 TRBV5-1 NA CASSSGAASGGYTF TGCGCCAGCAGCTCAGGGGCCGCTTCGGGTGGCTACACCTTC
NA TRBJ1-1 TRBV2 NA CASSVRVNMNTEAFF TGTGCCAGCAGTGTGCGGGTTAACATGAACACTGAAGCTTTCTTT
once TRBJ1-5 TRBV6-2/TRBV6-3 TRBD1 CASSYPGQGVNQPQHF TGTGCCAGCAGCTATCCGGGACAGGGGGTGAATCAGCCCCAGCATTTT
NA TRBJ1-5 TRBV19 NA CASNRPVQSNQPQHF TGTGCCAGTAACCGGCCAGTACAGAGCAATCAGCCCCAGCATTTT
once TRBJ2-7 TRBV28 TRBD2 CASCGAGALHEQYF TGTGCCAGCTGTGGGGCGGGAGCTCTCCACGAGCAGTACTTC
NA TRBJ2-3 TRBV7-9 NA CASSFSGLTDTQYF TGTGCCAGCAGCTTCTCAGGGCTCACAGATACGCAGTATTTT
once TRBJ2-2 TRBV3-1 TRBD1 CASSTGQVNTGELFF TGTGCCAGCAGCACGGGACAGGTGAACACCGGGGAGCTGTTTTTT
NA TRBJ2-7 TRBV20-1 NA CSARELDGLYEQYF TGCAGTGCTAGGGAGTTGGACGGCCTCTACGAGCAGTACTTC
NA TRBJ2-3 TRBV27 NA CASSLYYTDTQYF TGTGCCAGCAGTTTATACTACACAGATACGCAGTATTTT
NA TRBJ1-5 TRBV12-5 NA CATAGMQPQHF TGTGCTACGGCGGGGATGCAGCCCCAGCATTTT
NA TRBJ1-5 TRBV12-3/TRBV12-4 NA CASRPQGRIQPQHF TGTGCCAGCAGACCTCAGGGAAGGATTCAGCCCCAGCATTTT
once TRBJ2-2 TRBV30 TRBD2 CAWSSFGSGGATGELFF TGTGCCTGGAGTAGTTTCGGTAGCGGGGGGGCGACCGGGGAGCTGTTTTTT
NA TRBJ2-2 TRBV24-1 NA CATGDPGTGELFF TGTGCCACCGGGGATCCGGGCACCGGGGAGCTGTTTTTT
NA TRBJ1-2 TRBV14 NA CASSQDNRQEGYTF TGTGCCAGCAGCCAAGACAACAGACAAGAGGGCTACACCTTC
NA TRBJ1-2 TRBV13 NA CASSPRGNYGYTF TGTGCCAGCAGCCCCCGAGGCAACTATGGCTACACCTTC
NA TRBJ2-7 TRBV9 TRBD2 CASSPRLAGVDEQYF TGTGCCAGCAGCCCCCGACTAGCGGGAGTGGACGAGCAGTACTTC
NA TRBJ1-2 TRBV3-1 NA CASSQDGGSRYTF TGTGCCAGCAGCCAAGATGGGGGTTCGCGCTACACCTTC
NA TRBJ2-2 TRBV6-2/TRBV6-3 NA CASSYPPAANTGELFF TGTGCCAGCAGTTACCCCCCCGCTGCGAACACCGGGGAGCTGTTTTTT
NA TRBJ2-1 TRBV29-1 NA CSVGAYEQFF TGCAGCGTCGGGGCATATGAGCAGTTCTTC
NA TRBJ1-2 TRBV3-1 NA CASSQVGNYGYTF TGTGCCAGCAGCCAAGTGGGGAACTATGGCTACACCTTC
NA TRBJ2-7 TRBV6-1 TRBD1 CASSISGTGFDEQYF TGTGCCAGCAGTATATCCGGGACAGGGTTTGATGAGCAGTACTTC
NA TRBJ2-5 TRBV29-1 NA CSVPGHAQETQYF TGCAGCGTACCCGGACACGCCCAAGAGACCCAGTACTTC
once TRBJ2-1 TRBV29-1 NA CSVAEGYNEQFF TGCAGCGTTGCGGAGGGGTACAATGAGCAGTTCTTC
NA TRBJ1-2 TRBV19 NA CASSPLQLSNYGYTF TGTGCCAGTAGTCCGCTACAGTTGTCGAACTATGGCTACACCTTC
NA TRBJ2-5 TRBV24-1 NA CATSDPLGSETQYF TGTGCCACCAGTGATCCCTTAGGGTCAGAGACCCAGTACTTC
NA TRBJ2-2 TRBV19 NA CASRSPNTGELFF TGTGCCAGTAGGAGTCCGAACACCGGGGAGCTGTTTTTT
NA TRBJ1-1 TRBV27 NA CASSHMRGGERTEAFF TGTGCCAGCAGTCACATGCGGGGGGGCGAGAGGACTGAAGCTTTCTTT
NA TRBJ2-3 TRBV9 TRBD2 CASSVASGGLTRDTQYF TGTGCCAGCAGCGTAGCTAGCGGGGGATTAACACGAGATACGCAGTATTTT
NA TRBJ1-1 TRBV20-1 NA CSARGDKNTEAFF TGCAGTGCTAGAGGCGATAAGAACACTGAAGCTTTCTTT
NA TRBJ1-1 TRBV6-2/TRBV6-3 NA CASSLTQGPNTEAFF TGTGCCAGCAGTTTAACACAGGGCCCGAACACTGAAGCTTTCTTT
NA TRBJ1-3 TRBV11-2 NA CASSPSTGNTIYF TGTGCCAGCAGCCCCTCCACAGGAAACACCATATATTTT
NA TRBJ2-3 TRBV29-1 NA CSALGGASTDTQYF TGCAGCGCGCTAGGGGGGGCAAGCACAGATACGCAGTATTTT
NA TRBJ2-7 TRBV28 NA CASRTPTRALYEQYF TGTGCCAGCAGGACCCCGACTCGGGCCCTCTACGAGCAGTACTTC
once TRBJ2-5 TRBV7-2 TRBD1 CASSRDRPQETQYF TGTGCCAGCAGCCGGGACAGGCCTCAAGAGACCCAGTACTTC
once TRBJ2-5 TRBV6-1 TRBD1 CASSRDRGWETQYF TGTGCCAGCAGTCGGGACAGGGGATGGGAGACCCAGTACTTC
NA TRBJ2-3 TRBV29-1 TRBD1 CSVDGQATDTQYF TGCAGCGTTGATGGACAGGCCACAGATACGCAGTATTTT
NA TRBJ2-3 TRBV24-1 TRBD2 CATSTGLAGVEDTQYF TGTGCCACCAGTACGGGACTAGCGGGAGTGGAAGATACGCAGTATTTT
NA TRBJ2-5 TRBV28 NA CASSSVREETQYF TGTGCCAGCAGCTCCGTGCGGGAAGAGACCCAGTACTTC